These 24 T cell receptor beta chains originate from one sample sequenced in a study of cytomegalovirus exposure and HLA in healthy donors. The study ran its PCR with 60 Vbeta and 13 Jbeta primers. Sequencing was performed with immunoSEQ multiplex PCR; in TCRdb, only in-frame clones are kept and a portion is missing. The table includes some 200,000 clones, 70% to 85% detected once. Sample: PBMCs. The origin of the receptors is a woman between 35 and 50 years old in good health and CMV-seronegative.

CDR3 loop: CASSFGTGVIYEQYF. CDR3 sequence (DNA): TGTGCCAGCAGCTTCGGGACAGGGGTTATCTACGAGCAGTACTTC. This sequence joins TRBV11-2 and TRBJ2-7, with 10 bases fitting TRBD1. Germline CDR1 reads SGHAT; CDR2 reads FQNNGV. The CDR3 has 15 residues. After removal of 3 bases from V and 3 bases from J, the junction contained 5 bases not matched to a gene.

V gene TRBV13 combines with J gene TRBJ1-3; D unclear. From germline, CDR1 is PRHDT and CDR2 FYEKMQ (reference sequence). The CDR3 has 14 amino acids. Trimming took 4 bases from V and 0 from J, leaving 7 bases between them. The CDR3 is CASSSRSSGNTIYF. CDR3 DNA sequence: TGTGCCAGCAGCTCCAGGTCCTCTGGAAACACCATATATTTT.

The chain is built from TRBV2 and TRBJ2-3; the match to TRBD2 covers 9 bases. The germline V gene has CDR1 SNHLY and CDR2 FYNNEI. There are 17 residues in the CDR3. V shed 4 bases, J shed 6 bases, and the junction held 14 bases outside the gene matches. The CDR3 reads CASSADRAGGLGDTQYF. CDR3 nucleotides: TGTGCCAGCAGTGCCGACCGGGCGGGGGGGCTAGGGGATACGCAGTATTTT.

Here the CDR3 reads CASSYRGGGTEAFF. Here the CDR3 DNA reads TGTGCCAGCAGTTACCGGGGTGGTGGGACTGAAGCTTTCTTT. The chain is built from TRBV6-5 and TRBJ1-1, with D hard to call. Trimming left V 2 bases short and J 5 bases short, with 12 bases between. CDR1 and CDR2 (germline): MNHEY, SVGAGI. The CDR3 runs to 14 residues.

The chain combines TRBV5-4 with TRBJ2-2; a weak D match, TRBD1 (6 bases). Germline V CDR1 and CDR2: SGHNT, YYREEE (reference sequence). There are 14 residues in the CDR3. Trimming left V 2 bases short and J 5 bases short, with 10 bases between. The CDR3: CASSFFTGTGELFF. CDR3 DNA: TGTGCCAGCAGCTTTTTTACAGGGACCGGGGAGCTGTTTTTT.

This sequence joins TRBV19 and TRBJ1-3; 9 bases align to TRBD1. This CDR3 contains 14 residues. Germline V CDR1 and CDR2: LNHDA, SQIVND (reference sequence). Unmatched junction bases numbered 8, after V lost 6 bases and J lost 8 bases. CDR3 loop: CASRLGQGRDTIYF. The CDR3 DNA follows: TGTGCCAGTAGGCTTGGACAGGGGAGAGACACCATATATTTT.

The chain joins TRBV19 to TRBJ1-5, with TRBD1 matching 7 bases. CDR3 length: 14 amino acids. The germline V gene encodes CDR1 LNHDA and CDR2 SQIVND (reference sequence). The ends lost 7 bases at V and 4 bases at J; junction bases unmatched: 7. CDR3 loop: CASTGRGSNQPQHF. As DNA, the CDR3 is TGTGCCAGTACTGGCAGGGGGTCGAATCAGCCCCAGCATTTT. Combining the CDR3 with reference TRBV19 and TRBJ1-5 gives the whole variable domain DGGITQSPKYLFRKEGQNVTLSCEQNLNHDAMYWYRQDPGQGLRLIYYSQIVNDFQKGDIAEGYSVSREKKESFPLTVTSAQKNPTAFYLCASTGRGSNQPQHFGDGTRLSIL.

The CDR3, as DNA: TGTGCCAGCAGTTACCGGGGACAGCCGAACACTGAAGCTTTCTTT. Its translation is CASSYRGQPNTEAFF. The rearrangement joins TRBV6-5 to TRBJ1-1; TRBD1 aligns across 7 bases. V was clipped by 2 bases and J by 1 base; unmatched bases: 4. There are 15 residues in the CDR3. Germline assignment: CDR1 MNHEY and CDR2 SVGAGI.

The chain has TRBV12-5 and TRBJ2-2; 15 bases line up with TRBD2. Trimming removed 3 bases from V and 5 bases from J; junction bases left unmatched: 1. Germline CDR1 is LGHNT and CDR2 is FRNRAP. There are 16 residues in the CDR3. The CDR3 region is CASGFGTSGGTGELFF. The CDR3 bases are TGTGCTAGTGGTTTTGGGACTAGCGGGGGGACCGGGGAGCTGTTTTTT.

The chain combines TRBV28 with TRBJ1-2; 12 bases line up with TRBD1. V trimming: 8 bases; J trimming: 4 bases; junction bases outside the gene matches: 5. The CDR3 totals 14 residues. Germline lookup yields CDR1 MDHEN and CDR2 SYDVKM. In DNA, the CDR3 is TGTGCCAGCTGGGACAGGGGGCGCAGCTATGGCTACACCTTC. It encodes CASWDRGRSYGYTF.

The J gene is TRBJ2-2, the V gene TRBV15, with D unclear. This CDR3 has 14 amino acids. Deletions cut 1 base from V and 3 bases from J, with 6 bases between. Per the germline V gene, CDR1 is LNHNV and CDR2 is YYDKDF (reference sequence). CDR3 in amino acids: CATSRGRDTGELFF. CDR3 DNA: TGTGCCACCAGCAGAGGCCGGGACACCGGGGAGCTGTTTTTT.

In DNA form, the CDR3 reads TGCAGCGTAACGGGAAGGGCTAGCGGACCCAATTACGAGCAGTACTTC. This gives the protein CSVTGRASGPNYEQYF. This chain connects TRBV29-1 to TRBJ2-7; the match to TRBD2 covers 7 bases. CDR1 and CDR2 (germline): SQVTM, ANQGSEA. The length of the CDR3 is 16 residues. J was trimmed by 4 bases and V by 6 bases; bases with no gene match: 18.

The V gene is TRBV12-1, the J gene TRBJ1-1; TRBD1, the table's D call, was not compared with the DNA. TRBV12-1 is shown as a pseudogene. CDR3 length: 15 amino acids. CDR3 in amino acids: CASRRDIPLRTEAFF. The DNA for the CDR3 is TGTGCCAGCAGGAGGGACATTCCCCTGAGGACTGAAGCTTTCTTT.

The chain carries TRBV10-3 and TRBJ2-3; D remains ambiguous. CDR1 ENHRY and CDR2 SYGVKD come from the germline V gene. V was trimmed by 6 bases and J by 2 bases, leaving 12 bases between them. The CDR3 is 14 residues long. The CDR3 is CAISLDSYTDTQYF. CDR3 nucleotide sequence: TGTGCCATCAGCCTTGACTCGTACACAGATACGCAGTATTTT.

The chain joins TRBV6-5 to TRBJ1-1; TRBD1 aligns across 8 bases. V dropped 2 bases and J dropped 6; count of bases not matched to a gene: 5. Germline CDR1 MNHEY, CDR2 SVGAGI. The CDR3 extends over 14 amino acids. CDR3 loop: CASSYVTGAPEAFF. The CDR3 DNA reads TGTGCCAGCAGTTACGTGACAGGGGCCCCTGAAGCTTTCTTT.

The rearrangement joins TRBV19 to TRBJ2-7; possible D gene TRBD2, 6 bases. The CDR3 runs 14 residues. From germline, CDR1 is LNHDA and CDR2 SQIVND (reference sequence). V was pared by 5 bases and J by 1 base, with 12 bases between. The CDR3 here is CASSYRDWSYEQYF. DNA for the CDR3: TGTGCCAGTAGTTACCGGGACTGGTCCTACGAGCAGTACTTC.

V is TRBV28 and J is TRBJ2-6, with 7 bases matching TRBD1. The CDR3 is made up of 19 amino acids. The V segment lost 6 bases and the J segment 0 bases; nucleotides outside the gene matches: 14. CDR1 is MDHEN, CDR2 SYDVKM, per germline. The CDR3 DNA is TGTGCCAGCAGCCCCGTCATCGGACAGGCTTTCTCTGGGGCCAACGTCCTGACTTTC. As protein: CASSPVIGQAFSGANVLTF.

The rearrangement links TRBV7-6 to TRBJ2-1; 12 bases fit TRBD2. V was clipped by 0 bases and J by 4 bases; unmatched bases: 4. In germline, CDR1 is SGHVS, CDR2 FNYEAQ. The CDR3 extends over 17 amino acids. The CDR3 reads CASSLAVTSGGYNEQFF. In nucleotides, the CDR3 is TGTGCCAGCAGCTTAGCGGTGACTAGCGGGGGATACAATGAGCAGTTCTTC.

CDR3 in amino acids: CASSRHRGRPNEKLFF. For the CDR3, the DNA is TGTGCCAGCAGCCGACACAGGGGTCGACCTAATGAAAAACTGTTTTTT. The V gene is TRBV7-8, the J gene TRBJ1-4, with 7 bases matching TRBD1. Germline trimming cut 5 bases from V and 3 bases from J; bases unmatched to any gene: 9. The length of the CDR3 is 16 residues. CDR1 and CDR2 (germline): SGHVS, FQNEAQ.

This clone was seen just once. The chain carries TRBV27 and TRBJ2-1, with 7 bases that match TRBD2. V lost 2 bases, J lost 4 bases, and 5 bases stayed unmatched. In germline, CDR1 is MNHEY, CDR2 SMNVEV (reference sequence). There are 15 residues in the CDR3. In DNA, the CDR3 is TGTGCCAGCAGTTTAAGACTAGCCCCATACAATGAGCAGTTCTTC. Protein: CASSLRLAPYNEQFF.

This clone was seen more than once but under ten times. The chain combines TRBV19 with TRBJ1-1; D is uncertain. Germline values: CDR1 LNHDA, CDR2 SQIVND (reference sequence). The CDR3 loop spans 11 amino acids. V was shortened by 4 bases and J by 5 bases, with 5 bases between the two germline ends. CDR3 residues: CASSTGTEAFF. The CDR3 nucleotides are TGTGCCAGTAGTACGGGTACTGAAGCTTTCTTT.

Comments on this clone: The same CDR3 is also encoded by other DNA sequences in this sample. The chain recombines TRBV7-6 with TRBJ1-1; 9 positions agree with TRBD1. J was trimmed by 2 bases and V by 5 bases; bases with no gene match: 3. The CDR3 runs to 14 residues. CDR1 is SGHVS and CDR2 is FNYEAQ in the germline V gene. The CDR3 reads CASSPGQGNTEAFF. Written as DNA, the CDR3 is TGTGCCAGCAGCCCGGGACAGGGCAACACTGAAGCTTTCTTT. Combining the CDR3 with reference TRBV7-6 and TRBJ1-1 gives the whole variable domain GAGVSQSPRYKVTKRGQDVALRCDPISGHVSLYWYRQALGQGPEFLTYFNYEAQQDKSGLPNDRFSAERPEGSISTLTIQRTEQRDSAMYRCASSPGQGNTEAFFGQGTRLTVV.

The chain joins TRBV7-9 to TRBJ2-7; perhaps TRBD1 as D (5 bases). The V end was cut by 0 bases, the J end by 0 bases, with 6 bases between. CDR1 is SEHNR, CDR2 FQNEAQ, per germline (reference sequence). This CDR3 spans 14 amino acids. CDR3 sequence reads: CASSLADTSYEQYF. Here the CDR3 DNA reads TGTGCCAGCAGCTTAGCGGACACCTCCTACGAGCAGTACTTC.

The gene calls are TRBV13 and TRBJ2-7, with D unclear. The V end lost 1 base, the J end lost 2 bases, and 9 bases lay between the germline ends. Germline CDR1 reads PRHDT; CDR2 reads FYEKMQ (reference sequence). This CDR3 comprises 14 residues. The DNA for the CDR3 is TGTGCCAGCAGCTTAGAGACTTACCCCTACGAGCAGTACTTC. Translating it yields CASSLETYPYEQYF. The variable domain in full, completed from reference TRBV13 and TRBJ2-7, reads AAGVIQSPRHLIKEKRETATLKCYPIPRHDTVYWYQQGPGQDPQFLISFYEKMQSDKGSIPDRFSAQQFSDYHSELNMSSLELGDSALYFCASSLETYPYEQYFGPGTRLTVT.